This entry lists 16 T cell receptor beta chains sequenced from one sample in a study of CD8+CD57+ T cells in acquired aplastic anemia. Genomic DNA served as template for TCR beta VDJ and CDR3 profiling. From the reads, TCRdb called clonotypes with MiXCR, one entry per CDR3 protein. The sample lists approximately 220,000 distinct CDR3 sequences, more than 40% occurring once. Whoever was chosen for sequencing had shown CD8+CD57+ cell expansion by flow cytometry. Material: sorted CD4+, CD8+, or CD8+CD57+ T cells (not recorded which) from PBMCs. The receptors derive from a human donor with aplastic anemia.

This clonotype was counted ten times or more. The chain links TRBV5-1 to TRBJ2-7, with D possibly matching TRBD1 (5 bases). Germline V gene sequence: CDR1 SGHRS, CDR2 YFSETQ. Deletions cut 1 base from V and 1 base from J, with 9 bases between. The CDR3 totals 14 residues. CDR3 in amino acids: CASSLWGSSYEQYF. The CDR3 DNA reads TGCGCCAGCAGCTTGTGGGGCAGTTCCTACGAGCAGTACTTC.

This chain joins TRBV5-6 and TRBJ1-5; TRBD1 is a possible D gene (6 bases). Germline CDR1 SGHDT, CDR2 YYEEEE. V was shortened by 4 bases and J by 7 bases, with 21 bases between the two germline ends. The CDR3 consists of 16 residues. CDR3 amino acids: CASSVYAGQFGQPQHF. CDR3 coding DNA: TGTGCCAGCAGCGTGTACGCAGGACAGTTTGGGCAGCCCCAGCATTTT.

About this clonotype: A read error is possible here, since a much larger clone lies one base away. The rearrangement links TRBV12-3 or TRBV12-4 to TRBJ2-2; D may be TRBD2 (6 bases). The CDR3 consists of 12 residues. Here the CDR3 DNA reads TGTGCCAGCAGTTTTCCCACCGGGGGGCTGTTTTTT. Its protein product is CASSFPTGGLFF.

The V call is TRBV6-2 or TRBV6-3, the J call TRBJ2-7; D remains unclear. The CDR3 length is 14 residues. Between the trimmed V and J ends, which lost 0 bases and 0 bases, there was a span of 6 bases. CDR1 and CDR2 from the germline V gene are MNHEY and SVGEGT. In DNA form, the CDR3 reads TGTGCCAGCAGTTACTCCGGCGGCTCCTACGAGCAGTACTTC. This sequence encodes CASSYSGGSYEQYF.

The chain combines TRBV7-2 with TRBJ2-1; 13 positions agree with TRBD2. With 6 bases clipped from V and 6 bases from J, the junction kept 11 bases outside the gene matches. Germline loops: CDR1 SGHTA, CDR2 FQGNSA. The CDR3 totals 17 residues. DNA of the CDR3: TGTGCCAGCAGTTATAGGACTAGCGGGAGACTAACCAATGAGCAGTTCTTC. Residues: CASSYRTSGRLTNEQFF.

In regard to this clonotype: A clone one base away is much larger, so this may be a read error. The chain is built from TRBV5-6 and TRBJ2-7, with a possible D match to TRBD1 (5 bases). The CDR3 is 16 residues long. The V gene's germline CDR1 is SGHDT and CDR2 YYEEEE. CDR3 protein: CASSLARAGSPYEQCF. CDR3 in DNA: TGTGCCAGCAGCTTGGCCCGGGCAGGGTCCCCCTACGAGCAGTGCTTC.

The chain couples TRBV6-1 to TRBJ2-6, with D uncertain. The CDR3 runs 15 residues. Germline V gene data show CDR1 as MNHNS and CDR2 as SASEGT. V shed 2 bases and J shed 4 bases, with 9 bases lying between them. As DNA, the CDR3 is TGTGCCAGCAGTGAACAGGAGTCCGGGGCCAACGTCCTGACTTTC. As protein: CASSEQESGANVLTF.

The chain joins TRBV12-3 or TRBV12-4 to TRBJ1-1, with D possibly TRBD1 on 5 matching bases. The CDR3 has 13 residues. Trimming cost V 8 bases and J 7 bases, with 17 bases left between them. This chain's CDR3 is CASGEYGTGEAFF. The CDR3 bases are TGTGCCAGCGGAGAATACGGAACAGGTGAAGCTTTCTTT.

DNA of the CDR3: TGTGCCAGCAGTTTACAGGGGGCGAACACTGAAGCTTTCTTT. It translates to CASSLQGANTEAFF. The chain recombines TRBV27 with TRBJ1-1; 8 bases align to TRBD1. Unmatched junction bases numbered 0, after V lost 2 bases and J lost 1 base. CDR1 is MNHEY, CDR2 SMNVEV, per germline (reference sequence). This CDR3 has 14 residues.

This clonotype occurred a few times. This chain joins TRBV5-1 and TRBJ2-2, with TRBD1 matching 7 bases. The CDR3 consists of 15 residues. The V segment lost 4 bases and the J segment 0 bases; nucleotides outside the gene matches: 3. Germline V lookup: CDR1 SGHRS, CDR2 YFSETQ. The CDR3, as DNA: TGCGCCAGCAGCGGGGGACAGCCGAACACCGGGGAGCTGTTTTTT. It encodes CASSGGQPNTGELFF.

This clonotype has ten or more counts. The chain employs TRBV9 and TRBJ1-1; D is unresolved. This CDR3 contains 13 residues. Trimming stripped 0 bases from V and 6 bases from J, with 9 bases between. Looked up from germline, CDR1 is SGDLS and CDR2 is YYNGEE. The CDR3 nucleotides read TGTGCCAGCAGCGTAGCTACTGGGGCTGAAGCTTTCTTT. Protein: CASSVATGAEAFF.

This clonotype appeared many times. The chain joins TRBV4-3 to TRBJ1-6; 8 nucleotides agree with TRBD1. The CDR3 covers 16 residues. From germline, CDR1 is LGHNA and CDR2 YSLEER. The trim removed 0 bases at V and 10 bases at J, leaving 8 bases unmatched. As DNA, the CDR3 is TGCGCCAGCAGCCAAGATCGAGGACAGGGACTCTCACCCCTCCACTTT. This sequence encodes CASSQDRGQGLSPLHF.

The chain links TRBV29-1 to TRBJ1-1; D might be TRBD1 (5 bases). CDR1 is SQVTM and CDR2 is ANQGSEA in the germline V gene. The CDR3 has 13 amino acids. The germline V and J ends were trimmed by 7 bases and 2 bases, with 14 bases remaining between them. CDR3 sequence: CSGAGRTNTEAFF. DNA for the CDR3: TGCAGCGGCGCGGGACGGACAAACACTGAAGCTTTCTTT. Drawing the rest from reference TRBV29-1 and TRBJ1-1, the complete variable domain is SAVISQKPSRDICQRGTSLTIQCQVDSQVTMMFWYRQQPGQSLTLIATANQGSEATYESGFVIDKFPISRPNLTFSTLTVSNMSPEDSSIYLCSGAGRTNTEAFFGQGTRLTVV.

The gene calls are TRBV19 and TRBJ1-4, with a tentative D call TRBD1 (6 bases). The V gene lost 6 bases and the J gene lost 6 bases, with 8 bases spanning the gap. The CDR3 consists of 12 residues. Germline values: CDR1 LNHDA, CDR2 SQIVND (reference sequence). CDR3 DNA sequence: TGTGCCAGTAGCGGACAGTATGAAAAACTGTTTTTT. Amino acids: CASSGQYEKLFF.

The chain couples TRBV5-4 to TRBJ1-5, with D tentatively TRBD1 (5 bases). This CDR3 region has 16 residues. Germline values: CDR1 SGHNT, CDR2 YYREEE (reference sequence). The V end was cut by 4 bases, the J end by 2 bases, with 16 bases between. DNA for the CDR3: TGTGCCAGCAGCCCCCATCCGCAGGGTGGCAATCAGCCCCAGCATTTT. Its translation: CASSPHPQGGNQPQHF.

The J gene is TRBJ1-3, the V gene TRBV7-2; D ambiguous. V was clipped by 4 bases and J by 5 bases, with 9 bases between them. Germline lookup yields CDR1 SGHTA and CDR2 FQGNSA. This CDR3 region has 13 residues. The DNA for the CDR3 is TGTGCCAGCAGCTACAATGGTCGAAACACCATATATTTT. It encodes CASSYNGRNTIYF. The full variable domain, rest sourced from reference TRBV7-2 and TRBJ1-3, is GAGVSQSPSNKVTEKGKDVELRCDPISGHTALYWYRQSLGQGLEFLIYFQGNSAPDKSGLPSDRFSAERTGGSVSTLTIQRTQQEDSAVYLCASSYNGRNTIYFGEGSWLTVV.